Described below is a single TCR beta chain sequence and its context. Its specificity is unknown. Profiled with immunoSEQ multiplex PCR; TCRdb holds only in-frame clones, not every one. This sample has approximately 120,000 clones; roughly 90% occur once, and the top ten carry around 4.8%. The sample comes from a study of T cell responses to AZD1222 COVID-19 vaccine. Overall study results and limits: The study found vaccine-associated CD4 TCRs spanning spike, dominant at 160-218 and 743-854. Repertoire sampling was restricted to post-peak T cell response timepoints.

Germline loops: CDR1 MNHEY, CDR2 SVGEGT. The CDR3 consists of 16 residues. After removal of 2 bases from V and 4 bases from J, the junction contained 10 bases not matched to a gene. This sample comprised peripheral blood, obtained on day 0 of AZD1222 vaccination. The rearrangement links TRBV6-2 or TRBV6-3 to TRBJ1-2; TRBD1 matches 7 bases. The TCR was taken from an adult in good health. CDR3 amino acids: CASSYAGQLLIYGYTF. The CDR3 nucleotides are TGTGCCAGCAGTTACGCGGGACAGCTGTTAATCTATGGCTACACCTTC.